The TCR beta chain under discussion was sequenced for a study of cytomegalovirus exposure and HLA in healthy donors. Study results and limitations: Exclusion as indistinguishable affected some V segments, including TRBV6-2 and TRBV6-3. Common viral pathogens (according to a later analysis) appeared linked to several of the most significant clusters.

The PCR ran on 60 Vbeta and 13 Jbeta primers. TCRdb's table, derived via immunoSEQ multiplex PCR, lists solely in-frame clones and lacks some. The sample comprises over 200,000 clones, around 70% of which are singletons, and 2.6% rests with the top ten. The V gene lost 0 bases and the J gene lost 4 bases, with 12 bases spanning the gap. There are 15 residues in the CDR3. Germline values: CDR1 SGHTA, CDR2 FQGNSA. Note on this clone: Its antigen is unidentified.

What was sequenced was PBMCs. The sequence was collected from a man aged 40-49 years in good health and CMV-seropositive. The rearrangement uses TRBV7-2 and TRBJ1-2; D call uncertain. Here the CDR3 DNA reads TGTGCCAGCAGCTTAGCGAGGGCTTTCAGCTATGGCTACACCTTC. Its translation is CASSLARAFSYGYTF.